These 27 T cell receptor beta chains originate from one sample sequenced in a study of T cell responses to AZD1222 COVID-19 vaccine (dated by TCRdb to the early 2020s). Libraries were built with the immunoSEQ multiplex PCR assay. TCRdb carries this immuneACCESS record with in-frame sequences only. Its versions omit some clonotypes, under half of them owing to an unresolved V gene in the studies checked, with the rest unexplained. Counted in this sample were about 130,000 clones; about 82% of them appeared once. The ten most abundant clones make up roughly 12% of the sample. The sample's time point label is to be understood as: baseline before first vaccination. This specimen consisted of peripheral blood, obtained on day 0 of AZD1222 vaccination. The receptor set was obtained from an adult in good health.

The chain has TRBV2 and TRBJ2-5; D is possibly TRBD1 (6 bases). Looked up from germline, CDR1 is SNHLY and CDR2 is FYNNEI. The CDR3 runs to 15 residues. Trimming took 4 bases from V and 2 from J, leaving 14 bases between them. The CDR3 loop reads CASSVKPGEQETQYF. The CDR3 DNA sequence: TGTGCCAGCAGTGTTAAGCCAGGGGAACAAGAGACCCAGTACTTC.

The genes are TRBV13 and TRBJ1-2; tentatively, D is TRBD1 (6 bases). There are 13 residues in the CDR3. The V end was cut by 5 bases, the J end by 2 bases, with 9 bases between. Per the germline V gene, CDR1 is PRHDT and CDR2 is FYEKMQ (reference sequence). The CDR3 reads CASSTQGNYGYTF. The CDR3 DNA follows: TGTGCCAGCAGCACTCAGGGGAACTATGGCTACACCTTC.

The CDR3 reads CASSSGQFQETQYF. Written as DNA, the CDR3 is TGTGCCAGCAGCTCGGGACAGTTCCAAGAGACCCAGTACTTC. The rearrangement joins TRBV7-2 to TRBJ2-5; 7 bases match TRBD1. The germline V gene encodes CDR1 SGHTA and CDR2 FQGNSA. CDR3 length: 14 amino acids. With V trimmed by 4 bases and J by 1 base, 3 bases remained unmatched.

The chain joins TRBV9 to TRBJ2-3; a weak D match, TRBD2 (6 bases). The CDR3 is made up of 13 amino acids. The V end lost 7 bases, the J end lost 6 bases, and 15 bases lay between the germline ends. Germline loops: CDR1 SGDLS, CDR2 YYNGEE. CDR3 in DNA: TGTGCCAGCGGGCGGGGCACCCCGGATACGCAGTATTTT. Its translation: CASGRGTPDTQYF. The complete variable domain, with remaining parts taken from reference TRBV9 and TRBJ2-3, reads DSGVTQTPKHLITATGQRVTLRCSPRSGDLSVYWYQQSLDQGLQFLIQYYNGEERAKGNILERFSAQQFPDLHSELNLSSLELGDSALYFCASGRGTPDTQYFGPGTRLTVL.

This clone was detected a few times. V usage is TRBV2 and J usage is TRBJ2-1; no clear D. CDR1 is SNHLY, CDR2 FYNNEI, per germline. CDR3 length equals 11 residues. Trimming stripped 6 bases from V and 3 bases from J, with 3 bases between. In nucleotides, the CDR3 is TGTGCCAGCAGAGACTACAATGAGCAGTTCTTC. Translation: CASRDYNEQFF.

This clone appeared once. The genes are TRBV9 and TRBJ2-3; D is unclear. Trimming took off 0 bases at V and 0 bases at J, with 5 bases between the two ends. Per germline, CDR1 SGDLS and CDR2 YYNGEE. There are 14 residues in the CDR3. CDR3 sequence: CASSVERSTDTQYF. The CDR3 nucleotides read TGTGCCAGCAGCGTAGAGAGGAGCACAGATACGCAGTATTTT.

CDR3 loop: CASSVEGAASYEQYF. The DNA for the CDR3 is TGTGCCAGCAGCGTAGAGGGGGCAGCTTCCTACGAGCAGTACTTC. V is TRBV9 and J is TRBJ2-7; 7 bases align to TRBD1. V gave up 0 bases and J gave up 1 base; unmatched junction bases: 4. This CDR3 comprises 15 residues. Germline CDR1 SGDLS, CDR2 YYNGEE.

The chain joins TRBV3-1 (or the pseudogene TRBV3-2) to TRBJ1-5; TRBD1 agrees at 11 bases. Germline trimming cut 1 base from V and 7 bases from J; bases unmatched to any gene: 9. Germline V gene data show CDR1 as LGHDT and CDR2 as YNNKEL (reference sequence). This CDR3 spans 17 amino acids. This chain's CDR3 is CASSQGTGGVLRQPQHF. In DNA form, the CDR3 reads TGTGCCAGCAGCCAAGGGACAGGGGGCGTCCTAAGGCAGCCCCAGCATTTT.

This chain uses TRBV11-2 with TRBJ2-7, with D unclear. The CDR3 has 10 residues. V lost 4 bases to trimming and J lost 7 bases, with 5 bases between them. CDR1 SGHAT and CDR2 FQNNGV come from the germline V gene. This CDR3 is CASSSQEQYF. The CDR3 nucleotides read TGTGCCAGCAGCTCCCAAGAGCAGTACTTC.

This clone was seen once. J is TRBJ1-4 and V is TRBV28; D is unclear. The CDR3 is made up of 16 amino acids. The germline V and J ends were trimmed by 4 bases and 3 bases, with 15 bases remaining between them. The germline gives CDR1 MDHEN, CDR2 SYDVKM. CDR3 loop: CASSSSARGANEKLFF. As DNA, the CDR3 is TGTGCCAGCAGTTCCTCCGCAAGAGGAGCTAATGAAAAACTGTTTTTT.

This chain uses TRBV3-1 (or the pseudogene TRBV3-2) with TRBJ1-2; D is ambiguous. There are 13 residues in the CDR3. In germline, CDR1 is LGHDT, CDR2 YNNKEL (reference sequence). Trimming pared 1 base from V and 8 bases from J, leaving 11 bases between. CDR3 in amino acids: CASSQGVRRGYTF. As DNA, the CDR3 is TGTGCCAGCAGCCAAGGTGTTCGGAGGGGCTACACCTTC.

This rearrangement joins TRBV19 to TRBJ1-1; 7 positions match TRBD1. The CDR3 runs to 16 residues. V shed 5 bases, J shed 0 bases, and the junction held 9 bases outside the gene matches. From germline, CDR1 is LNHDA and CDR2 SQIVND (reference sequence). The CDR3 here is CASSPRLGTVNTEAFF. The CDR3 DNA reads as TGTGCCAGTAGTCCCCGCCTTGGGACAGTGAACACTGAAGCTTTCTTT.

CDR3 bases: TGTGCCAGCAGCCCCCAGACTTACGAGCAGTACTTC. Protein: CASSPQTYEQYF. The rearrangement joins TRBV7-3 to TRBJ2-7; D remains ambiguous. This CDR3 comprises 12 residues. V was pared by 5 bases and J by 4 bases, with 9 bases between. CDR1 is SGHTA and CDR2 is FQGTGA in the germline V gene.

This clone was seen once. This CDR3 is CASSSTSGFYNEQFF. CDR3 DNA: TGTGCCAGCAGCTCCACTAGCGGGTTTTACAATGAGCAGTTCTTC. V usage is TRBV11-1 and J usage is TRBJ2-1; 9 positions match TRBD2. Germline V CDR1 and CDR2: SGHAT, FQDESV (reference sequence). The CDR3 runs to 15 residues. The V segment lost 4 bases and the J segment 4 bases; nucleotides outside the gene matches: 5.

The rearrangement links TRBV30 to TRBJ1-5; D not resolved. The length of the CDR3 is 16 residues. V lost 1 base to trimming and J lost 5 bases, with 18 bases between them. From germline, CDR1 is GTSNPN and CDR2 SVGIG (reference sequence). CDR3 DNA sequence: TGTGCCTGGAGTGAATACAACGGGCCGCGGTATCAGCCCCAGCATTTT. This sequence encodes CAWSEYNGPRYQPQHF.

The chain has TRBV7-9 and TRBJ1-2; D is uncertain. V dropped 3 bases and J dropped 1 base, with 15 bases sitting between them. Germline assignment: CDR1 SEHNR and CDR2 FQNEAQ (reference sequence). The CDR3 contains 16 residues. In DNA form, the CDR3 reads TGTGCCAGCAGCTTTCTCCCAGGCGCTTTTAACTATGGCTACACCTTC. Translating it yields CASSFLPGAFNYGYTF.

CDR3 DNA: TGTGCCTGGAGTGGCATTAAACCGGGACAGGGGGCGCGAGGCTACACCTTC. Its protein product is CAWSGIKPGQGARGYTF. The chain has TRBV30 and TRBJ1-2; 12 positions agree with TRBD1. This CDR3 is 17 amino acids long. With V trimmed by 1 base and J by 8 bases, 14 bases remained unmatched. Germline V gives CDR1 GTSNPN, CDR2 SVGIG (reference sequence).

The J gene is TRBJ2-7, the V gene TRBV13, with 9 bases identical to TRBD2. The CDR3 is made up of 16 amino acids. V gave up 2 bases and J gave up 1 base; unmatched junction bases: 6. In germline, CDR1 is PRHDT, CDR2 FYEKMQ (reference sequence). The CDR3, as DNA: TGTGCCAGCAGCTTACGAGGAGCGGGGGGTTCCTACGAGCAGTACTTC. It translates to CASSLRGAGGSYEQYF. Complete variable domain (other parts from reference TRBV13 and TRBJ2-7): AAGVIQSPRHLIKEKRETATLKCYPIPRHDTVYWYQQGPGQDPQFLISFYEKMQSDKGSIPDRFSAQQFSDYHSELNMSSLELGDSALYFCASSLRGAGGSYEQYFGPGTRLTVT.

This clone occurred once. The chain employs TRBV6-5 and TRBJ1-3; the D is unclear. Looked up from germline, CDR1 is MNHEY and CDR2 is SVGAGI. This CDR3 has 13 amino acids. The V gene lost 7 bases and the J gene lost 0 bases, with 7 bases spanning the gap. CDR3 sequence reads: CASKVSSGNTIYF. As DNA, the CDR3 is TGTGCCAGCAAGGTCTCCTCTGGAAACACCATATATTTT.

This chain uses TRBV19 with TRBJ2-7; D gene uncertain. The germline gives CDR1 LNHDA, CDR2 SQIVND (reference sequence). Trimming removed 2 bases from V and 2 bases from J, with 7 bases in between. This CDR3 is 13 amino acids long. As DNA, the CDR3 is TGTGCCAGTAGTATAACGGATACCTACGAGCAGTACTTC. Protein: CASSITDTYEQYF. The variable domain in full, completed from reference TRBV19 and TRBJ2-7, reads DGGITQSPKYLFRKEGQNVTLSCEQNLNHDAMYWYRQDPGQGLRLIYYSQIVNDFQKGDIAEGYSVSREKKESFPLTVTSAQKNPTAFYLCASSITDTYEQYFGPGTRLTVT.

The chain combines TRBV5-5 with TRBJ1-4, with D unresolved. This CDR3 is 16 amino acids long. Germline V gives CDR1 SGHKS, CDR2 YYEKEE (reference sequence). Trimming pared 0 bases from V and 8 bases from J, leaving 17 bases between. The CDR3 is CASSLAGSGAFEKLFF. DNA for the CDR3: TGTGCCAGCAGCTTGGCAGGCTCGGGAGCATTCGAAAAACTGTTTTTT.

This clone was detected only a few times. V gene TRBV6-5 combines with J gene TRBJ2-5, with no clear D. The CDR3 is made up of 14 amino acids. Germline lookup yields CDR1 MNHEY and CDR2 SVGAGI. Trimming took 9 bases from V and 5 from J, leaving 19 bases between them. CDR3 amino acids: CASKVGFGAETQYF. Here the CDR3 DNA reads TGTGCCAGTAAAGTAGGGTTCGGTGCGGAGACCCAGTACTTC.

The J gene is TRBJ2-7, the V gene TRBV5-4, with TRBD2 matching over 10 bases. Germline CDR1 reads SGHNT; CDR2 reads YYREEE (reference sequence). This CDR3 region has 15 residues. V lost 4 bases to trimming and J lost 5 bases; unmatched junction nucleotides: 9. This CDR3 reads CASSTILAGEDEQYF. CDR3 DNA sequence: TGTGCCAGCAGCACCATCCTAGCGGGAGAGGACGAGCAGTACTTC.

The chain combines TRBV13 with TRBJ1-1; 7 bases line up with TRBD1. J was trimmed by 4 bases and V by 5 bases; bases with no gene match: 4. The CDR3 has 13 residues. Germline loops: CDR1 PRHDT, CDR2 FYEKMQ (reference sequence). In DNA form, the CDR3 reads TGTGCCAGCAGCCGAGGGGGCCCCACTGAAGCTTTCTTT. As protein: CASSRGGPTEAFF.

V and J are TRBV5-1 and TRBJ1-2, with TRBD1 identical over 8 bases. Germline V lookup: CDR1 SGHRS, CDR2 YFSETQ. The CDR3 is made up of 15 amino acids. The J segment lost 7 bases and the V segment lost 0 bases, leaving 8 bases of the junction unmatched. The CDR3 sequence is CASSLDGQGSGGYTF. The CDR3 nucleotides are TGCGCCAGCAGCTTGGATGGACAGGGCTCTGGTGGCTACACCTTC.

This sequence joins TRBV5-8 and TRBJ2-1, with 10 positions matching TRBD2. The junction had 5 bases not matched to a gene; V was cut back by 3 bases and J by 2 bases. Germline values: CDR1 SGHTS, CDR2 YDEGEE. There are 16 residues in the CDR3. As DNA, the CDR3 is TGTGCCAGCAGCTCCGGGACTAGCGCCGCCTACAATGAGCAGTTCTTC. It encodes CASSSGTSAAYNEQFF.

In its sample, this clone was seen once. The chain has TRBV27 and TRBJ2-1; D may be TRBD2 (6 bases). The CDR3 is made up of 15 amino acids. Between the trimmed V and J ends, which lost 6 bases and 10 bases, there was a span of 22 bases. Germline V gives CDR1 MNHEY, CDR2 SMNVEV (reference sequence). The CDR3 is CASSLKGLGDGEQFF. The CDR3 coding sequence is TGTGCCAGCAGCCTCAAGGGACTTGGGGACGGGGAGCAGTTCTTC.